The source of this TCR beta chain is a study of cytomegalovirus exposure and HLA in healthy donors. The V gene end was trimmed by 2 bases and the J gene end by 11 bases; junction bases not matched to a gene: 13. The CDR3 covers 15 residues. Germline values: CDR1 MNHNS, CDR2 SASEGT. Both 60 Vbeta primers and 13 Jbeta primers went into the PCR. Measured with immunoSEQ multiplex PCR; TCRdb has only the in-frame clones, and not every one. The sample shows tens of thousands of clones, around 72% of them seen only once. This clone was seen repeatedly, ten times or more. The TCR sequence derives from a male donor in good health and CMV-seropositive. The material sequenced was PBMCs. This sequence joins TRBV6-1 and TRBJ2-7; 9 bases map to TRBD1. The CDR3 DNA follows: TGTGCCAGCAGTGAATGGCCGCCGGGACAGGGCCAGGAGTACTTC. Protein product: CASSEWPPGQGQEYF.